The clone carrying this T cell receptor (beta chain) was observed many times. Its target is unknown. The CDR3 length is 16 residues. With 6 bases removed from V and 2 bases from J, the gap between germline ends came to 17 bases. Germline assignment: CDR1 MNHEY and CDR2 SVGEGT. TCRdb re-called the 5' RACE reads through MiXCR, storing one row per CDR3 protein. The data contain around 490,000 distinct CDR3 sequences, roughly 5% of them singletons. This entry comes from a study of CD8 T cells in ankylosing spondylitis. Regarding the study as a whole: Seemingly characteristic of ankylosing spondylitis blood was a TCR beta motif consisting of fewer than 10 highly homologous variants.

The TCR originated in a male donor with ankylosing spondylitis. The chain combines TRBV6-2 or TRBV6-3 with TRBJ1-5; D may be TRBD1 (5 bases). Sequenced material: blood, either unsorted or a sorted T cell fraction (not recorded which). The CDR3 spells CASSKTSGFGNQPQHF. CDR3 DNA sequence: TGTGCCAGCAGCAAGACGTCAGGGTTTGGCAATCAGCCCCAGCATTTT.